These 3 T cell receptor beta chains were all obtained from the same sample, sequenced in a study of T cells in women clearing cervical HPV infection. Sequenced by immunoSEQ multiplex PCR; TCRdb stores in-frame clones only, minus some. Here the sample table reports around 35,000 clones. Material for sequencing was blood buffy coat. The receptors come from a woman aged 18 to 75 with a cervical HPV16 infection that either progressed to CIN3+ or cleared (not recorded which).

About this clone itself: The CDR3 end falls 3 residues outside the read, so it is completed with the germline J gene. The V call is TRBV19, the J call TRBJ2-4, with 7 bases matching TRBD2. The length of the CDR3 is 17 residues. Germline V lookup: CDR1 LNHDA, CDR2 SQIVND (reference sequence). Trimming took 4 bases from V and 2 from J; bases not matched to a gene: 11. The chain's CDR3 is CASSTWGGGRSKNIQYF. The DNA read from the CDR3 is TGTGCCAGTAGTACCTGGGGAGGCGGGAGATCCAAAAACATT.

A remark on this clone: The CDR3 end lies 3 residues beyond the end of the read and is filled in from the germline J gene. This sequence joins TRBV7-2 and TRBJ1-1, with 8 bases fitting TRBD1. Germline-derived CDR1 and CDR2 are SGHTA and FQGNSA. The CDR3 runs to 15 residues. The CDR3 loop reads CASSLGTGEGERAFF. Partial CDR3 DNA: TGTGCCAGCAGCCTGGGGACAGGCGAGGGCGAGAGG.

The CDR3 sequence: CAAGDSPLFF. The sequenced CDR3 bases are TGTGCCGCGGGCGATTCACCG. The V gene is TRBV19, the J gene TRBJ2-2, with a possible D match to TRBD2 (5 bases). The read halts 3 residues ahead of the CDR3 end, with the missing end drawn from the germline J gene. CDR1 and CDR2 from the germline V gene are LNHDA and SQIVND (reference sequence). This CDR3 is built from 10 residues.